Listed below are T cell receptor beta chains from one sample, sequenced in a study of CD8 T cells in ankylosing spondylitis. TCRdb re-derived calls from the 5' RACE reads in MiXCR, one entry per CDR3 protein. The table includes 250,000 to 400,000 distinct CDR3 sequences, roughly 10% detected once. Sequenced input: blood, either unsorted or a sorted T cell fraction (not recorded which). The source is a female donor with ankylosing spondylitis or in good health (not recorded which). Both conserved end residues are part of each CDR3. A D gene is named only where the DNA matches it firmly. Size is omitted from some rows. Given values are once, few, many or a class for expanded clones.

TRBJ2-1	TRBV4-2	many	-	TGTGCCAGCAGCCAAGTTCCGAGGAATGAGCAGTTCTTC	CASSQVPRNEQFF
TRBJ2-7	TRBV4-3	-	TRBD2	TGCGCCAGCAGCCCTAGAGCGGGACTAAATGTCTACGAGCAGTACTTC	CASSPRAGLNVYEQYF
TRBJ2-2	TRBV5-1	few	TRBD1	TGCGCCAGCAGCTTTCGACAGGGAAACACCGGGGAGCTGTTTTTT	CASSFRQGNTGELFF
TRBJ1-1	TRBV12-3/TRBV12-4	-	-	TGTGCCAGCAGTTTGGTACAGATAGACACTGAAGCTTTCTTT	CASSLVQIDTEAFF
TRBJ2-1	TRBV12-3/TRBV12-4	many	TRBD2	TGTGCCAGCAGCCCAAGGACTAGCGGGCTGTTCTTC	CASSPRTSGLFF
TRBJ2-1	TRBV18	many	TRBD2	TGTGCCAGCAAGACTAGCGGGGGGAGCTCCTACAATGAGCAGTTCTTC	CASKTSGGSSYNEQFF
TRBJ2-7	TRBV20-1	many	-	TGCAGTGCTAGAGCCCCTGGGTCCTACGAGCAGTACTTC	CSARAPGSYEQYF
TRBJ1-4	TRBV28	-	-	TGTGCCAGCAGGCCACCTAGGGGGGCCACTAATGAAAAACTGTTTTTT	CASRPPRGATNEKLFF
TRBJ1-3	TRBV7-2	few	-	TGTGCCAGCAGCTCTTTATCTCCCGGGGGAAACACCATATATTTT	CASSSLSPGGNTIYF
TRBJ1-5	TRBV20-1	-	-	TGCAGTGCTAGTTTGGGGGCCTCTCGTGGAGGCAATCAGCCCCAGCATTTT	CSASLGASRGGNQPQHF
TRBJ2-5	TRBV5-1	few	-	TGCGCCAGTACCGCAGGGCAGGGTCGGGAGACCCAGTACTTC	CASTAGQGRETQYF
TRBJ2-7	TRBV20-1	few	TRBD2	TGCAGTGCTAGAACTGGAGCGGGAGGTCCGGGGGAGCAGTACTTC	CSARTGAGGPGEQYF
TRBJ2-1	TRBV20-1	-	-	TGCAGTGCTAGTTTGGGATTGGAGTTCTTC	CSASLGLEFF
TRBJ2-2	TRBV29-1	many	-	TGCAGCGTCCCGACCGGGGTTGGGGCCGGGGAGCTGTTTTTT	CSVPTGVGAGELFF
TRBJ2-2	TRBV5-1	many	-	TGCGCCAGCAGCTTGGACAGAGGGGCTTCGGGCGGGGAGCTGTTTTTT	CASSLDRGASGGELFF
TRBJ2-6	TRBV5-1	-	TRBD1	TGCGCCAGCAGCACTCGACAGGGGTCTGGGGCCAACGTCCTGACTTTC	CASSTRQGSGANVLTF
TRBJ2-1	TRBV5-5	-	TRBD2	TGTGCCAGCAGCTTGTTAGGACTAGCTGTCAATGAGCAGTTCTTC	CASSLLGLAVNEQFF
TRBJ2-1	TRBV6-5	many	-	TGTGCCAGCAGTTACTCGCAGGGTGGTAATGAGCAGTTCTTC	CASSYSQGGNEQFF
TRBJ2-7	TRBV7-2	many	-	TGTGCCAGCAGCTTACGCGTGGCGGGAACCTACGAGCAGTACTTC	CASSLRVAGTYEQYF
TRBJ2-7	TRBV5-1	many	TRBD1	TGCGCCAGCAGCCCAGGACAGGGATCCTACGAGCAGTACTTC	CASSPGQGSYEQYF
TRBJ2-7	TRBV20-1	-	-	TGCAGTGCTAGAGCGTCGGCTTTTGGGGAGCAGTACTTC	CSARASAFGEQYF
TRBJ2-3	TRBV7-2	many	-	TGTGCCAGCAGCCTCGACCGGGAAACAGATACGCAGTATTTT	CASSLDRETDTQYF
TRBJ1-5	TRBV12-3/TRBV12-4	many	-	TGTGCCAGCAGTTTGGGGCCAGGGGTAAAAGCTCAGCCCCAGCATTTT	CASSLGPGVKAQPQHF
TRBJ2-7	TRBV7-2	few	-	TGTGCCAGCAGCTTAAGGGTTCCGCACGAGCAGTACTTC	CASSLRVPHEQYF
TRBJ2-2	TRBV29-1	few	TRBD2	TGCAGCGTTGACCGGGGGGGCACTAACACCGGGGAGCTGTTTTTT	CSVDRGGTNTGELFF
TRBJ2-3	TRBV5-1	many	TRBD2	TGCGCCAGCCGCAGACTAGCGGGAGTAGGGGATACGCAGTATTTT	CASRRLAGVGDTQYF
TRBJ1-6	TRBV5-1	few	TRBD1	TGCGCCAGCACGGAGGGACAGGGTTCCCGGAATTCACCCCTCCACTTT	CASTEGQGSRNSPLHF
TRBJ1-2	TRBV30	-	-	TGTGCCTGGACCACGGACAGACGTGGCTACACCTTC	CAWTTDRRGYTF
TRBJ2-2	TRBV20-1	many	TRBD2	TGCAGTGCTAGAGATCTGGCGGGAGTAGGCACCGGGGAGCTGTTTTTT	CSARDLAGVGTGELFF
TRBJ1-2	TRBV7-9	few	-	TGTGCCAGCAGCGCCCTAGGTGGCTACACCTTC	CASSALGGYTF
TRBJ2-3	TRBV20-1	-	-	TGCAGTGCTAGAGATCTTGCGGGAACTAGCACAGATACGCAGTATTTT	CSARDLAGTSTDTQYF
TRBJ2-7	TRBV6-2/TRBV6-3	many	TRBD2	TGTGCCAGCAGTACGGGACTAGCGGGCTCCTACGAGCAGTACTTC	CASSTGLAGSYEQYF
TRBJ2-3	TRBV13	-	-	TGTGCCAGCAGCCCCTCGGAGAGTTTT	CASSPSESF
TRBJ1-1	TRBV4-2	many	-	TGTGCCAGCAGTCGATCAGGGAACACTGAAGCTTTCTTT	CASSRSGNTEAFF
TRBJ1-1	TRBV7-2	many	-	TGTGCCAGCAGCTTAATTATGGGGGCAGTTGAAGCTTTCTTT	CASSLIMGAVEAFF
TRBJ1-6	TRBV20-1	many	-	TGCAGTGCTAGAGATAACGCGGAGAGCTCCTATAATTCACCCCTCCACTTT	CSARDNAESSYNSPLHF
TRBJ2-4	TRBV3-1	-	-	TGTGCCAGCAGCCAAGTTCGGACCGCCAAAAACATTCAGTACTTC	CASSQVRTAKNIQYF
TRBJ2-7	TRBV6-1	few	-	TGTGCCAGCACCGACGACAGCCTGCGGTGGGACGAGCAGTACTTC	CASTDDSLRWDEQYF
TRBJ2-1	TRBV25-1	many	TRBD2	TGTGCCAGCAGTGATTTCCTAGCGGGGGTGTACAATGAGCAGTTCTTC	CASSDFLAGVYNEQFF
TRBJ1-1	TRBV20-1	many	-	TGCAGTGTGGCAGGGGAGCACACTGAAGCTTTCTTT	CSVAGEHTEAFF
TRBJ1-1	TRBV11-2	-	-	TGTGCCAGCAGCTTAGGCGGGGGACCCCACACTGAAGCTTTCTTT	CASSLGGGPHTEAFF
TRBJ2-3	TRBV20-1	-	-	TGCTGTGCTCGGGTCGGGGAAGTAAGTTGGACAGATACGCAGTATTTT	CCARVGEVSWTDTQYF
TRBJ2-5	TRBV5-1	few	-	TGCGCCAGCAGCTTGGGAGCCGGTTCAAAAGAGACCCAGTACTTC	CASSLGAGSKETQYF
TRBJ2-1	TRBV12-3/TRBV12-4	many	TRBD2	TGTGCCAGCAGTTTAGTAGCGGGAAGGTACAATGAGCAGTTCTTC	CASSLVAGRYNEQFF
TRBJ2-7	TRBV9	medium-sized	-	TGTGCCAGCAGCCCATCACCCAAACTAGTATCCTACGAGCAGTACTTC	CASSPSPKLVSYEQYF
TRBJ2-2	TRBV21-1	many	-	TGTGCCAGCAGCAAATACCGTCTAGCGGGAGTTCGGACCGGGGAGCTGTTTTTT	CASSKYRLAGVRTGELFF
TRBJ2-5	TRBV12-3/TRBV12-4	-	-	TGTGCCAGCAGTTTTAGCAGCGGTCAAGAGACCCAGTACTTC	CASSFSSGQETQYF
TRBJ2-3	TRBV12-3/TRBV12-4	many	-	TGTGCCAGCAGGCGCCTGGCAGACACAGATACGCAGTATTTT	CASRRLADTDTQYF
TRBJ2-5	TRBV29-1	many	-	TGCAGCGTGGAGGGGTCAGCCATCTCAGGGACCCAGTACTTC	CSVEGSAISGTQYF
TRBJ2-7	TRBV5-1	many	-	TGCGCCAGCCAAGGGGCCTACGAGCAGTACTTC	CASQGAYEQYF
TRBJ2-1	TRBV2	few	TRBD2	TGTGCCAGCAGTGCATCTAGCGGGGGATTTTATTCCTACAATGAGCAGTTCTTC	CASSASSGGFYSYNEQFF
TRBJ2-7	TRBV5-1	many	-	TGCGCCAGCAGCTGGGCAGGTAGCTCCTACGAGCAGTACTTC	CASSWAGSSYEQYF
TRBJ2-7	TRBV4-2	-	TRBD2	TGTGCCAGCAGCCCAAGGGTGCTAGCGGGGGGCCACTCCTACGAGCAGTACTTC	CASSPRVLAGGHSYEQYF
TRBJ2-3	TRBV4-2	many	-	TGTGCCAGCAGCCAAGTCCTAGCCCGGGATACGCAGTATTTT	CASSQVLARDTQYF
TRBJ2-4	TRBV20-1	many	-	TGCAGCGTGGGGAGCCTTTTACTAGCCAAAAACATTCAGTACTTC	CSVGSLLLAKNIQYF
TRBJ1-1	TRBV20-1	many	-	TGCAGTGCTAGGTTAACGGGGGCATGGACTGAAGCTTTCTTT	CSARLTGAWTEAFF
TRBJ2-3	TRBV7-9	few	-	TGTGCCAGCAGCTTAGATACCGAGGATACGCAGTATTTT	CASSLDTEDTQYF
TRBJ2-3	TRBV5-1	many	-	TGCGCCAGCAGCTTAGAAGGACAGCATACAGATACGCAGTATTTT	CASSLEGQHTDTQYF
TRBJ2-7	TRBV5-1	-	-	TGCGCCAGCAGCTTACCCGGAGGCGAGCGCCCCTACGAGCAGTACTTC	CASSLPGGERPYEQYF
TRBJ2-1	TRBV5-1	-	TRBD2	TGCGCCAGCAGGCGCCTCAGCGGGAGAGCATACCTCAATGAGCAGTTCTTC	CASRRLSGRAYLNEQFF